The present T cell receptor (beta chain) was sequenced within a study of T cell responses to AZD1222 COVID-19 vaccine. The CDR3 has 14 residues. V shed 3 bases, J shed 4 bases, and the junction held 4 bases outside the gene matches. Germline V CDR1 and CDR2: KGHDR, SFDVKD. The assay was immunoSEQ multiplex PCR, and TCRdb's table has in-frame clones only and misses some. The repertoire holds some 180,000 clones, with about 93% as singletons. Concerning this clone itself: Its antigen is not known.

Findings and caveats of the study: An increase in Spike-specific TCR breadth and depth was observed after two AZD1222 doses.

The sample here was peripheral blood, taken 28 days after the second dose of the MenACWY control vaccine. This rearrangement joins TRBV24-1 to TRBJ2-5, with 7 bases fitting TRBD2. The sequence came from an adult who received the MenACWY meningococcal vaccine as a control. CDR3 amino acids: CATSDPGRSETQYF. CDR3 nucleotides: TGTGCCACCAGTGATCCCGGGAGGTCAGAGACCCAGTACTTC.